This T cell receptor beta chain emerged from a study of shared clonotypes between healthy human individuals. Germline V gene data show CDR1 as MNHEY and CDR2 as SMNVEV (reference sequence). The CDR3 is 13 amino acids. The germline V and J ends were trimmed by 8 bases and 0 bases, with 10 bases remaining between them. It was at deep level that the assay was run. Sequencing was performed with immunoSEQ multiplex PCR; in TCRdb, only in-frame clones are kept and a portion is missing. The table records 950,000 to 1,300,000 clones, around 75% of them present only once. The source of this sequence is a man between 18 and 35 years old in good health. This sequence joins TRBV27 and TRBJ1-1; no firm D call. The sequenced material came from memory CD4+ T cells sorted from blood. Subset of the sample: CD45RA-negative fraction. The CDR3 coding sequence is TGTGCCAGCGCAGGAAAATTGAACACTGAAGCTTTCTTT. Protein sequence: CASAGKLNTEAFF.